The 16 T cell receptor beta chains presented below share a single source sample, sequenced in a study of memory CD4+ T cells and cytomegalovirus serostatus. Single viable CD3+CD4+CD8-CD45RO+ cells were sorted as the memory CD4+ T cells. This table comes from immunoSEQ multiplex PCR, and its TCRdb copy is limited to in-frame clones, with some not included. The sample lists some 52,000 clones, about 78% occurring once. The sequenced sample was memory CD4+ T cells from blood. The origin of the receptors is an adult in good health and CMV-seronegative.

V usage is TRBV7-9 and J usage is TRBJ2-2; D is unclear. Germline values: CDR1 SEHNR, CDR2 FQNEAQ (reference sequence). V shed 5 bases and J shed 6 bases, with 13 bases lying between them. This CDR3 is 14 amino acids long. CDR3 nucleotides: TGTGCCAGCAGCCCTCTGGCCGGCCCCGGGGAGCTGTTTTTT. As protein: CASSPLAGPGELFF.

The chain recombines TRBV5-6 with TRBJ2-7, with D tentatively TRBD2 (5 bases). The CDR3 consists of 14 residues. The germline V gene has CDR1 SGHDT and CDR2 YYEEEE. Trimming took 2 bases from V and 6 from J, leaving 15 bases between them. CDR3 region: CASSLGLTGSEQYF. The CDR3 coding sequence is TGTGCCAGCAGCTTAGGACTGACGGGGAGCGAGCAGTACTTC.

This clone is judged medium-sized. V is TRBV10-1 and J is TRBJ1-1, with D perhaps matching TRBD1 (6 bases). This CDR3 has 13 amino acids. The V gene lost 4 bases and the J gene lost 5 bases, with 11 bases spanning the gap. Germline V gene sequence: CDR1 WNHNN, CDR2 SYGVQD (reference sequence). CDR3 nucleotide sequence: TGCGCCAGCAGTGTTCGACAGGTAACTGAAGCTTTCTTT. This sequence encodes CASSVRQVTEAFF.

The gene calls are TRBV10-3 and TRBJ1-2; TRBD1 is a possible D gene (6 bases). Germline V gives CDR1 ENHRY, CDR2 SYGVKD. Trimming stripped 10 bases from V and 8 bases from J, with 29 bases between. The CDR3 totals 16 residues. The CDR3 sequence is CATSTRQALPLTGYTF. The CDR3 DNA is TGTGCCACCTCAACACGACAGGCGCTCCCTCTAACGGGCTACACCTTC.

The chain has TRBV15 and TRBJ2-3; D is unclear. The germline V gene encodes CDR1 LNHNV and CDR2 YYDKDF (reference sequence). This CDR3 has 13 residues. Between the trimmed V and J ends, which lost 0 bases and 7 bases, there was a span of 8 bases. In DNA form, the CDR3 reads TGTGCCACCAGCAGAGAGCGCCAACATACGCAGTATTTT. Amino acids: CATSRERQHTQYF.

The chain couples TRBV29-1 to TRBJ2-3; D ambiguous. CDR3 length: 12 amino acids. Trimming cost V 7 bases and J 4 bases, with 12 bases left between them. The germline V gene encodes CDR1 SQVTM and CDR2 ANQGSEA. DNA for the CDR3: TGCAGCGCAGTTGGGCCTGCAGATACGCAGTATTTT. Its translation: CSAVGPADTQYF.

The V gene is TRBV29-1, the J gene TRBJ1-2; 10 bases agree with TRBD1. Germline V gene lookup returns CDR1 SQVTM and CDR2 ANQGSEA. With 4 bases clipped from V and 7 bases from J, the junction kept 9 bases outside the gene matches. This CDR3 has 14 residues. CDR3 bases: TGCAGCGTTGTAGTTTCCGGGACAGGGGCTGGCTACACCTTC. Its protein product is CSVVVSGTGAGYTF.

The table lists this clone with a few counts. The chain recombines TRBV4-2 with TRBJ1-2; tentative D call: TRBD1 (5 bases). Per the germline V gene, CDR1 is LGHNA and CDR2 is YNFKEQ. V lost 3 bases and J 3 bases, leaving 11 bases between the germline ends. The CDR3 extends over 14 amino acids. The CDR3 spells CASSQAGTDYGYTF. Written as DNA, the CDR3 is TGTGCCAGCAGCCAGGCCGGGACGGACTATGGCTACACCTTC.

The rearrangement uses TRBV12-2 and TRBJ1-1; TRBD1 was called by the table and not checked on the DNA. TRBV12-2 is deemed a pseudogene. CDR3 length equals 15 residues. In nucleotides, the CDR3 is TGTGCAAGTCGCCACGCGAGACAGGGTGGGACTGAAGCTTTCTTT. Protein: CASRHARQGGTEAFF.

This clone appeared a single time. The rearrangement joins TRBV23-1 to TRBJ1-5; no definite D call. TRBV23-1 is filed as an ORF, its function uncertain. V dropped 6 bases and J dropped 6 bases, with 9 bases sitting between them. There are 12 residues in the CDR3. CDR3 in amino acids: CASSLGRQPQHF. In DNA form, the CDR3 reads TGCGCCAGCAGCCTAGGGCGTCAGCCCCAGCATTTT.

The chain recombines TRBV5-1 with TRBJ1-4, with TRBD1 as a possible D gene (6 bases). The germline V gene encodes CDR1 SGHRS and CDR2 YFSETQ. The CDR3 loop spans 14 amino acids. Trimming shortened V by 4 bases and J by 5 bases, and 12 bases separated the two germline ends. The CDR3 DNA reads as TGCGCCAGCAGCCCGGACAGAGAGAATGAAAAACTGTTTTTT. Translated: CASSPDRENEKLFF.

This clone was seen more than once but under ten times. The chain combines TRBV15 with TRBJ1-4; 7 bases are shared with TRBD1. The CDR3 has 13 residues. CDR1 and CDR2 (germline): LNHNV, YYDKDF (reference sequence). J was trimmed by 11 bases and V by 3 bases; bases with no gene match: 6. CDR3: CATSSEGRGKLFF. DNA for the CDR3: TGTGCCACCAGCAGTGAAGGCAGGGGGAAACTGTTTTTT.

The rearrangement joins TRBV6-1 to TRBJ2-5; tentative D call: TRBD1 (5 bases). From germline, CDR1 is MNHNS and CDR2 SASEGT. The CDR3 consists of 12 residues. V was cut by 8 bases and J by 1 base, with 8 bases left in between. CDR3 amino acids: CASARVQETQYF. CDR3 DNA sequence: TGTGCCAGCGCCAGGGTCCAAGAGACCCAGTACTTC.

On this clone itself: The sample holds other DNA sequences that translate to the same CDR3. The chain couples TRBV5-1 to TRBJ2-5; unclear D gene. Trimming took off 2 bases at V and 2 bases at J, with 1 base between the two ends. The CDR3 totals 11 residues. Germline lookup yields CDR1 SGHRS and CDR2 YFSETQ. The DNA of the CDR3 is TGCGCCAGCAGCTTTCAAGAGACCCAGTACTTC. Residues: CASSFQETQYF. The full variable domain, its missing parts supplied by reference TRBV5-1 and TRBJ2-5, is KAGVTQTPRYLIKTRGQQVTLSCSPISGHRSVSWYQQTPGQGLQFLFEYFSETQRNKGNFPGRFSGRQFSNSRSEMNVSTLELGDSALYLCASSFQETQYFGPGTRLLVL.

The gene calls are TRBV14 and TRBJ2-5; D remains ambiguous. The V end was cut by 1 base, the J end by 4 bases, with 10 bases between. The CDR3 covers 14 residues. CDR1 SGHDN and CDR2 FVKESK come from the germline V gene. This CDR3 is CASSQGRLAETQYF. The CDR3 DNA is TGTGCCAGCAGCCAAGGACGCCTGGCAGAGACCCAGTACTTC.

This chain joins TRBV19 and TRBJ2-7; D may match TRBD1 or TRBD2 (6 bases each). The CDR3 totals 14 residues. The germline V and J ends were trimmed by 3 bases and 2 bases, with 11 bases remaining between them. The germline V gene has CDR1 LNHDA and CDR2 SQIVND (reference sequence). This CDR3 is CASSMGGTAYEQYF. CDR3 nucleotides: TGTGCCAGTAGTATGGGGGGCACGGCCTACGAGCAGTACTTC. The full variable domain, with the rest looked up from reference TRBV19 and TRBJ2-7, is DGGITQSPKYLFRKEGQNVTLSCEQNLNHDAMYWYRQDPGQGLRLIYYSQIVNDFQKGDIAEGYSVSREKKESFPLTVTSAQKNPTAFYLCASSMGGTAYEQYFGPGTRLTVT.